The 20 T cell receptor beta chains in this list originate from one sample, sequenced in a study of T cell responses to AZD1222 COVID-19 vaccine. Profiled with immunoSEQ multiplex PCR; TCRdb holds only in-frame clones, not every one. The profile shows tens of thousands of clones, 70% to 90% of them singletons. This sample comprised peripheral blood, obtained on day 0 of AZD1222 vaccination. These receptors were taken from an adult in good health.

The V gene is TRBV18, the J gene TRBJ2-7, with D tentatively TRBD1 or TRBD2 (5 bases each). The CDR3 is 15 residues long. Trimming shortened V by 3 bases and J by 0 bases, and 12 bases separated the two germline ends. Per germline, CDR1 KGHSH and CDR2 LQKENI. The CDR3 nucleotides read TGTGCCAGCTCACCCGGGGTCGGGGCCTCCTACGAGCAGTACTTC. It specifies CASSPGVGASYEQYF.

V usage is TRBV5-1 and J usage is TRBJ2-7, with 7 bases identical to TRBD2. V gave up 0 bases and J gave up 6 bases; unmatched junction bases: 6. The germline gives CDR1 SGHRS, CDR2 YFSETQ. CDR3 size: 14 residues. CDR3 loop: CASSLAWGGAEQYF. The CDR3 DNA sequence: TGCGCCAGCAGCTTGGCCTGGGGGGGTGCCGAGCAGTACTTC.

The chain uses TRBV5-1 and TRBJ2-5; 8 nucleotides match TRBD1. V lost 5 bases to trimming and J lost 5 bases; unmatched junction nucleotides: 5. This CDR3 spans 13 amino acids. Germline V CDR1 and CDR2: SGHRS, YFSETQ. The DNA for the CDR3 is TGCGCCAGCAGGAACCAGGGGGCGGAGACCCAGTACTTC. Translation: CASRNQGAETQYF. Drawing the rest from reference TRBV5-1 and TRBJ2-5, the complete variable domain is KAGVTQTPRYLIKTRGQQVTLSCSPISGHRSVSWYQQTPGQGLQFLFEYFSETQRNKGNFPGRFSGRQFSNSRSEMNVSTLELGDSALYLCASRNQGAETQYFGPGTRLLVL.

The rearrangement uses TRBV11-2 and TRBJ2-7; no reliable D call. V shed 5 bases and J shed 7 bases, with 18 bases lying between them. The germline gives CDR1 SGHAT, CDR2 FQNNGV. This CDR3 region has 14 residues. CDR3: CASSPSGPFGEQYF. The DNA for the CDR3 is TGTGCCAGCAGCCCCTCCGGCCCCTTTGGGGAGCAGTACTTC.

The gene calls are TRBV5-1 and TRBJ1-1, with 10 bases matching TRBD1. The CDR3 spans 13 residues. The germline CDR1 and CDR2 sequences are SGHRS and YFSETQ. J was trimmed by 8 bases and V by 5 bases; bases with no gene match: 6. CDR3 protein: CASSMDRGGEAFF. The CDR3 nucleotides read TGCGCCAGCAGTATGGACAGGGGGGGAGAAGCTTTCTTT.

The chain joins TRBV30 to TRBJ2-5, with TRBD2 identical over 8 bases. Germline-derived CDR1 and CDR2 are GTSNPN and SVGIG (reference sequence). The length of the CDR3 is 16 residues. Unmatched junction bases numbered 11, after V lost 0 bases and J lost 5 bases. This CDR3 is CAWSVLGAGGEETQYF. CDR3 sequence (DNA): TGTGCCTGGAGTGTACTAGGGGCGGGAGGTGAGGAGACCCAGTACTTC. The full variable domain, rest sourced from reference TRBV30 and TRBJ2-5, is SQTIHQWPATLVQPVGSPLSLECTVEGTSNPNLYWYRQAAGRGLQLLFYSVGIGQISSEVPQNLSASRPQDRQFILSSKKLLLSDSGFYLCAWSVLGAGGEETQYFGPGTRLLVL.

V gene TRBV14 combines with J gene TRBJ2-3; 12 nucleotides match TRBD2. The V gene end was trimmed by 4 bases and the J gene end by 1 base; junction bases not matched to a gene: 9. The CDR3 runs 18 residues. Per the germline V gene, CDR1 is SGHDN and CDR2 is FVKESK. The CDR3 DNA is TGTGCCAGCAGCCCCTTCGGACTAGCGGGGACCGGCACAGATACGCAGTATTTT. This sequence encodes CASSPFGLAGTGTDTQYF.

This sequence joins TRBV6-1 and TRBJ2-7, with 9 bases aligning to TRBD1. The CDR3 spans 16 residues. V lost 3 bases and J lost 6; bases outside the gene matches: 12. The germline V gene has CDR1 MNHNS and CDR2 SASEGT. CDR3 sequence: CASSEALGTGSSEQYF. The CDR3, as DNA: TGTGCCAGCAGTGAGGCGCTGGGGACAGGGAGCTCCGAGCAGTACTTC.

The chain couples TRBV19 to TRBJ2-5, with TRBD2 identical over 11 bases. Germline V gene lookup returns CDR1 LNHDA and CDR2 SQIVND (reference sequence). The ends lost 6 bases at V and 7 bases at J; junction bases unmatched: 7. The CDR3 is 14 amino acids. CDR3 in amino acids: CASSPGLADGTQYF. In nucleotides, the CDR3 is TGTGCCAGTAGCCCGGGACTAGCGGATGGGACCCAGTACTTC.

The chain couples TRBV15 to TRBJ2-1; 8 nucleotides line up with TRBD2. The germline gives CDR1 LNHNV, CDR2 YYDKDF (reference sequence). Trimming at V came to 1 base and at J to 4 bases, leaving 3 bases not matched to a gene. This CDR3 spans 15 amino acids. The CDR3 DNA reads as TGTGCCACCAGCAGAGTTAGCGGGATATACAATGAGCAGTTCTTC. It codes for CATSRVSGIYNEQFF.

This clone came up once. V and J are TRBV12-3 or TRBV12-4 and TRBJ2-1; TRBD2 is a possible D gene (5 bases). The CDR3 covers 13 residues. Trimming took off 4 bases at V and 6 bases at J, with 10 bases between the two ends. CDR3 bases: TGTGCCAGCAGTTCCCCAGCGGTCAATGAGCAGTTCTTC. It codes for CASSSPAVNEQFF.

J is TRBJ1-5 and V is TRBV28, with D tentatively TRBD1 (5 bases). This CDR3 region has 13 residues. The V gene lost 3 bases and the J gene lost 10 bases, with 13 bases spanning the gap. CDR1 MDHEN and CDR2 SYDVKM come from the germline V gene. The CDR3 reads CASSLEVRGPQHF. DNA for the CDR3: TGTGCCAGCAGTTTGGAGGTAAGGGGACCCCAGCATTTT.

The chain has TRBV7-2 and TRBJ1-5; 8 bases agree with TRBD1. V lost 3 bases to trimming and J lost 0 bases; unmatched junction nucleotides: 1. CDR3 length equals 15 residues. Germline CDR1 and CDR2: SGHTA and FQGNSA. The CDR3 nucleotides are TGTGCCAGCAGCTTGACAGGGGATAGCAATCAGCCCCAGCATTTT. Its translation: CASSLTGDSNQPQHF.

The gene calls are TRBV5-4 and TRBJ2-3, with D perhaps matching TRBD1 (6 bases). The CDR3 length is 13 residues. V lost 2 bases and J lost 4, with 8 bases in between. CDR1 and CDR2 (germline): SGHNT, YYREEE (reference sequence). This CDR3 is CASSLQGPDTQYF. For the CDR3, the DNA is TGTGCCAGCAGCTTACAGGGTCCAGATACGCAGTATTTT.

The V gene is TRBV4-2, the J gene TRBJ2-4; 13 nucleotides line up with TRBD2. This CDR3 has 15 amino acids. V lost 4 bases and J lost 3; bases outside the gene matches: 0. The germline gives CDR1 LGHNA, CDR2 YNFKEQ. The CDR3 DNA is TGTGCCAGCAGCCGGACTAGCGGGGGCAAAAACATTCAGTACTTC. Protein sequence: CASSRTSGGKNIQYF.

J is TRBJ1-6 and V is TRBV2; no reliable D call. The CDR3 length is 15 residues. Germline CDR1 reads SNHLY; CDR2 reads FYNNEI. V lost 6 bases to trimming and J lost 9 bases, with 18 bases between them. The CDR3 spells CASSQGPVMGSPLHF. The CDR3 region has the DNA TGTGCCAGCAGCCAAGGGCCGGTTATGGGTTCACCCCTCCACTTT. The variable domain in full, with the rest retrieved from reference TRBV2 and TRBJ1-6, is EPEVTQTPSHQVTQMGQEVILRCVPISNHLYFYWYRQILGQKVEFLVSFYNNEISEKSEIFDDQFSVERPDGSNFTLKIRSTKLEDSAMYFCASSQGPVMGSPLHFGNGTRLTVT.

In regard to this clone: The junction departs from the called germline gene at one end, perhaps through a read error. The chain carries TRBV2 and TRBJ2-3; possible D gene TRBD2, 7 bases. The germline V gene has CDR1 SNHLY and CDR2 FYNNEI. CDR3 length: 15 residues. The CDR3, as DNA: TGTGCCAGCAGAGAAGGGGGGGCTGGTAAAGATACGCAGTATTTT. It specifies CASREGGAGKDTQYF.

The chain employs TRBV19 and TRBJ1-5; 10 nucleotides align to TRBD1. The ends lost 5 bases at V and 1 base at J; junction bases unmatched: 8. The germline CDR1 and CDR2 sequences are LNHDA and SQIVND (reference sequence). CDR3 length: 17 amino acids. CDR3 DNA sequence: TGTGCCAGTAGTCCCCGACAGGGGGCCCCGAGCAATCAGCCCCAGCATTTT. This translates into CASSPRQGAPSNQPQHF.

The rearrangement uses TRBV3-1 (or the pseudogene TRBV3-2) and TRBJ2-7, with a tentative D call TRBD2 (5 bases). This CDR3 has 14 residues. Per germline, CDR1 LGHDT and CDR2 YNNKEL (reference sequence). V gave up 2 bases and J gave up 6 bases, with 14 bases separating them. The CDR3 sequence is CASSQHEGIGEQYF. CDR3 nucleotides: TGTGCCAGCAGCCAACATGAGGGAATCGGCGAGCAGTACTTC.

The chain has TRBV18 and TRBJ1-5, with D perhaps matching TRBD1 (5 bases). The CDR3 runs to 15 residues. The V gene lost 0 bases and the J gene lost 6 bases, with 12 bases spanning the gap. The germline CDR1 and CDR2 sequences are KGHSH and LQKENI. The CDR3 region is CASSPPHAGTQPQHF. The CDR3 DNA is TGTGCCAGCTCACCACCTCATGCAGGGACTCAGCCCCAGCATTTT.